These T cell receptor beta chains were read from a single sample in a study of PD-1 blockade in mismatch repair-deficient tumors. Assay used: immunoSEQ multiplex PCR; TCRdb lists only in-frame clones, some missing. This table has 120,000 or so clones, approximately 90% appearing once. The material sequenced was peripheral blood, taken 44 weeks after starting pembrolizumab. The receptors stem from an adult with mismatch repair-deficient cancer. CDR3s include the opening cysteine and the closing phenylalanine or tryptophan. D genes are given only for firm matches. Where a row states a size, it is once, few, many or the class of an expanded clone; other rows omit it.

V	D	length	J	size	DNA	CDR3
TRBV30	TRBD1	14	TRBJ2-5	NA	TGTGCCTGGACGGGGGACAGGGGGCCCGAGACCCAGTACTTC	CAWTGDRGPETQYF
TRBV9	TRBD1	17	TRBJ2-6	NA	TGTGCCAGCAGCGCTCATACAGGGGCCTCTGGGGCCAACGTCCTGACTTTC	CASSAHTGASGANVLTF
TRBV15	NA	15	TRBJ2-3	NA	TGTGCCACCAGCAGAGGAACAGGGAGCGGTGATACGCAGTATTTT	CATSRGTGSGDTQYF
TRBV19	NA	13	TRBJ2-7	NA	TGTGCCAGTACCGAAGGGGCTGACAGCGAGCAGTACTTC	CASTEGADSEQYF
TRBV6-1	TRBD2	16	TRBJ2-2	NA	TGTGCCAGCAGTGAACTAGGACTAGCGGACACCGGGGAGCTGTTTTTT	CASSELGLADTGELFF
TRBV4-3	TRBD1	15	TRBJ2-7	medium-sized	TGCGCCAGCAGCCAAGAGACAGGGGGTTCCTACGAGCAGTACTTC	CASSQETGGSYEQYF
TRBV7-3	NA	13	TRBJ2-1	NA	TGTGCCAGCAGCACGGGCCTTTACAATGAGCAGTTCTTC	CASSTGLYNEQFF
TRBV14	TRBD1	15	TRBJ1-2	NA	TGTGCCAGCAGCCAAGATCGTGGGACAGGCGCTGGCTACACCTTC	CASSQDRGTGAGYTF
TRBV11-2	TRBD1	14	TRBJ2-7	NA	TGTGCCAGCAGCCCTGGGGACAGGGGGCTAATTGGTGGGTTC	CASSPGDRGLIGGF
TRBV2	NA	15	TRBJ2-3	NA	TGTGCCAGCAGTGAGGCGACTAGACTTCAAGATACGCAGTATTTT	CASSEATRLQDTQYF
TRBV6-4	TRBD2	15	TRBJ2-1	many	TGTGCCAGCAGTGGGACTAGCGGGGGGAGTAATGAGCAGTTCTTC	CASSGTSGGSNEQFF
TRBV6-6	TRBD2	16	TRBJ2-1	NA	TGTGCCAGCAGTTATGGGGGACTAGCGGGAGGACTGGAGCAGTTCTTC	CASSYGGLAGGLEQFF
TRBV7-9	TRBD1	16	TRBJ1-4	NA	TGTGCCAGCAGCTCGGGACAGGGGGTAACTAATGAAAAACTGTTTTTT	CASSSGQGVTNEKLFF
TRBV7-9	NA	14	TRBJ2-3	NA	TGTGCCAGCAGCCCGGAGGGGGAGTTGGGTACGCAGTATTTT	CASSPEGELGTQYF
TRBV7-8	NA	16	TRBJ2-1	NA	TGTGCCAGCAGCACACCACAGGGTGGCTCCTACAATGAGCAGTTCTTC	CASSTPQGGSYNEQFF
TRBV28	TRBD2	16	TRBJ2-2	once	TGTGCCAGCAGTTTTTCTGGCGGGAGTGGCACCGGGGAGCTGTTTTTT	CASSFSGGSGTGELFF
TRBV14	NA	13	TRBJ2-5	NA	TGTGCCAGCAGCCAGAGTAGCCTAGAGACCCAGTACTTC	CASSQSSLETQYF
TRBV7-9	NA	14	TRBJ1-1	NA	TGTGCCAGCAGCTTAGCTACGTGGGGATATGAAGCTTTCTTT	CASSLATWGYEAFF
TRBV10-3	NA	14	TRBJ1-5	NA	TGTGCCATCAGTGAGTCTGCAGTAAATCAGCCCCAGCATTTT	CAISESAVNQPQHF
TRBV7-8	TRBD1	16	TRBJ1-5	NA	TGTGCCAGCAGCCCACACAGGGGGCTGAGCAATCAGCCCCAGCATTTT	CASSPHRGLSNQPQHF
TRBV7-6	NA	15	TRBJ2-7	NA	TGTGCCAGCAGCTTAGAAGGAGAAGGGTCCTACGAGCAGTACTTC	CASSLEGEGSYEQYF
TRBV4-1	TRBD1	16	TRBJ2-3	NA	TGCGCCAGCAGCCAGGCAAACAGGGGGTTCATAGATACGCAGTATTTT	CASSQANRGFIDTQYF
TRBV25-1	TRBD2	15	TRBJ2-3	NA	TGTGCCAGCAGTGAATTGTCTAGCGGGAGAGATACGCAGTATTTT	CASSELSSGRDTQYF
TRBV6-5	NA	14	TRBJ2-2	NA	TGTGCCAGCAGTTACTCTTTTACCACCGGGGAGCTGTTTTTT	CASSYSFTTGELFF
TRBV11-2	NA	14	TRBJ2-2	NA	TGTGCCAGCAGCCCCATAACTAGGGCCGGGGAGCTGTTTTTT	CASSPITRAGELFF
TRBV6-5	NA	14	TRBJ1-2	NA	TGTGCCAGCAGGGTAAATCAGGGAGACTATGGCTACACCTTC	CASRVNQGDYGYTF
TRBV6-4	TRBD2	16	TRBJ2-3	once	TGTGCCAGCAGTGAAGGGACTAGCGGAGGGACAGATACGCAGTATTTT	CASSEGTSGGTDTQYF
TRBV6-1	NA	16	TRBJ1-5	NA	TGTGCCAGCAGTGGGACCGCCCCTGGAGGCAATCAGCCCCAGCATTTT	CASSGTAPGGNQPQHF
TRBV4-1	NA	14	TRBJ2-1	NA	TGCGCCAGCAGCCAGCCGGGACCGGTCGATGAGCAGTTCTTC	CASSQPGPVDEQFF
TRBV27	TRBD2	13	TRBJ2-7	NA	TGTGCCAGCAGTCAGGGACTAGCGGGCGGGCAGTACTTC	CASSQGLAGGQYF
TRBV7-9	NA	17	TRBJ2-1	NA	TGTGCCAGCAGCCCGTCCCGGGACACCCGCTCCTACAATGAGCAGTTCTTC	CASSPSRDTRSYNEQFF
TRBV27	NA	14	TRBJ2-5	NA	TGTGCCAGCAGTCCTGACAGGAACCAAGAGACCCAGTACTTC	CASSPDRNQETQYF
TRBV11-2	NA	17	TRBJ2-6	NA	TGTGCCAGCAGCCATTTTGAGGGGTACTCTGGGGCCAACGTCCTGACTTTC	CASSHFEGYSGANVLTF
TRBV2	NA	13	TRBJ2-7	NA	TGTGCCAGCAGTATAACAACAGGCTACGAGCAGTACTTC	CASSITTGYEQYF
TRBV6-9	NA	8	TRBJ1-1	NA	TGTGCCAGCAGTCAGTTATTCTTT	CASSQLFF
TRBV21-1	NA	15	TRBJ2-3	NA	TGTGCCAGCAGCAAAGCGCCCAGGAGCACAGATACGCAGTATTTT	CASSKAPRSTDTQYF
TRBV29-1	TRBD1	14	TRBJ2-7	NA	TGCAGCGTTGCTCCCCGGGACAGGTCTTACGAGCAGTACTTC	CSVAPRDRSYEQYF
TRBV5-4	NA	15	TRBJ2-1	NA	TGTGCCAGCAGCCCGACTAGTCTCTCCTACAATGAGCAGTTCTTC	CASSPTSLSYNEQFF
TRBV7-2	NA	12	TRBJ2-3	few	TGTGCCAGCAGCCAAACGGCAGATACGCAGTATTTT	CASSQTADTQYF
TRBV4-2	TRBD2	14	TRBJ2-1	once	TGTGCCAGCAGCCACGGGCTAGCGGTGTATGAGCAGTTCTTC	CASSHGLAVYEQFF
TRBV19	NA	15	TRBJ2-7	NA	TGTGCCAGTAGTCCGGGGGACCGGAGAAAAACTCAGCAGTACTTC	CASSPGDRRKTQQYF
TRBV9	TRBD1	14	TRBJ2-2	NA	TGTGCCAGCAGCGGGGACAGCAACACCGGGGAGCTGTTTTTT	CASSGDSNTGELFF
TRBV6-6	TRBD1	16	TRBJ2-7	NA	TGTGCCAGCAGTTACTCCCTTACCGGGACAGGGAAGGAACAGTACTTC	CASSYSLTGTGKEQYF
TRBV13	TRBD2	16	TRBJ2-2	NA	TGTGCCAGCAGCACTAAAGCGGGAGCGGGCACCGGGGAGCTGTTTTTT	CASSTKAGAGTGELFF
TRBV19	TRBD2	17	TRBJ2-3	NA	TGTGCCAGTAGTAGCCTATCGACTAGCGGGATCACAGATACGCAGTATTTT	CASSSLSTSGITDTQYF
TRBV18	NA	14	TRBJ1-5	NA	TGTGCCAGCTCACCCCAGGGACCCAATCAGCCCCAGCATTTT	CASSPQGPNQPQHF
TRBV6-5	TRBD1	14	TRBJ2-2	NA	TGTGCCAGCAGGACAGGGGCGAACACCGGGGAGCTGTTTTTT	CASRTGANTGELFF
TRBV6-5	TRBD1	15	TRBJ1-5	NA	TGTGCCAGCAGCCCCACGACAGGGCTGGGACAGCCCCAGCATTTT	CASSPTTGLGQPQHF
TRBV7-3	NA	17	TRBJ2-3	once	TGTGCCAGCAGCTACCAACCGGGACCCCCGCCCACAGATACGCAGTATTTT	CASSYQPGPPPTDTQYF
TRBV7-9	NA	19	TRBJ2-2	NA	TGTGCCAGCAGCTTAGTTCGCCTAGCTGACTACCGGATGGCCGGGGAGCTGTTTTTT	CASSLVRLADYRMAGELFF
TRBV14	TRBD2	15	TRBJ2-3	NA	TGTGCCAGCAGCCAAAGCGGGAGAAGCACAGATACGCAGTATTTT	CASSQSGRSTDTQYF
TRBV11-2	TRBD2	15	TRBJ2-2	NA	TGTGCCAGCAGCCAAACTAGCGTAGGCACCGGGGAGCTGTTTTTT	CASSQTSVGTGELFF
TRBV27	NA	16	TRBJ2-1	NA	TGTGCCAGCAGTTTTCTAAGCGGTCGATTTTACAATGAGCAGTTCTTC	CASSFLSGRFYNEQFF
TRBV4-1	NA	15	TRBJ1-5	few	TGCGCCAGCAGCCAATTTGCGCGAGGAAGTCAGCCCCAGCATTTT	CASSQFARGSQPQHF
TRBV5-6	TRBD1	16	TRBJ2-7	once	TGTGCCAGCAGCCCTCACCCGGGACAGGGATCCTACGAGCAGTACTTC	CASSPHPGQGSYEQYF
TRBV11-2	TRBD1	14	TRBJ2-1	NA	TGTGCCAGCAGCTTCGGGACAGGGTGGAATGAGCAGTTCTTC	CASSFGTGWNEQFF
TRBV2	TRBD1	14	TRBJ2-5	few	TGTGCCAGCAGTTCGGGACAGAACAAAGAGACCCAGTACTTC	CASSSGQNKETQYF
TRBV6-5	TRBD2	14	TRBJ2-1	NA	TGTGCCAGCAGTTTTAGCGGGAGGGCGAATGAGCAGTTCTTC	CASSFSGRANEQFF
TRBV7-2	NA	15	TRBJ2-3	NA	TGTGCCAGCAACCTACAGGGATTCGGCACAGATACGCAGTATTTT	CASNLQGFGTDTQYF